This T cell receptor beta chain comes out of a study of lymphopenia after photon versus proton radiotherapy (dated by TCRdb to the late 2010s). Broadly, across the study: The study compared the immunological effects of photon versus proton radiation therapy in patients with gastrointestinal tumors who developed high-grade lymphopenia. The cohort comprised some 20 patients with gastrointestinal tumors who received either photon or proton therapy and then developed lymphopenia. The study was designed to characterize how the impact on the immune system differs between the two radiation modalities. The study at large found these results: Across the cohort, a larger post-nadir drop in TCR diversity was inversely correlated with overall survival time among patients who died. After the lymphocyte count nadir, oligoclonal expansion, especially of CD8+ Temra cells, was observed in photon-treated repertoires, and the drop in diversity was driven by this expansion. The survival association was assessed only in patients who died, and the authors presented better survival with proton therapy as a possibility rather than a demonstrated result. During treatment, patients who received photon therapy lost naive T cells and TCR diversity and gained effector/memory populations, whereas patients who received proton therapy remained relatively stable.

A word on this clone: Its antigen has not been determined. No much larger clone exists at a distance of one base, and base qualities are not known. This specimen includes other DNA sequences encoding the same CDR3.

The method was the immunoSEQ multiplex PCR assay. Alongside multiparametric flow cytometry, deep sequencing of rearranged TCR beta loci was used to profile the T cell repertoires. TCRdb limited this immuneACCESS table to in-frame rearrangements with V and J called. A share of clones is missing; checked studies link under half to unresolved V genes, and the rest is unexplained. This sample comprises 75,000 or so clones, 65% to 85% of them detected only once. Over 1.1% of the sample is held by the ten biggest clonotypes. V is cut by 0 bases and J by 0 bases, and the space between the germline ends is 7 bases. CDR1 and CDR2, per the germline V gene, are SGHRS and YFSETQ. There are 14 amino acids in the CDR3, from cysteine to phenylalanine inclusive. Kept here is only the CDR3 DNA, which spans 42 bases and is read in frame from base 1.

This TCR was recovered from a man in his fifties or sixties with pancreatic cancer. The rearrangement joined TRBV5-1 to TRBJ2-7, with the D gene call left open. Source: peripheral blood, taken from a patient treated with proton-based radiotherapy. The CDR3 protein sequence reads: CASSLAGSSYEQYF. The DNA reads TGCGCCAGCAGCTTGGCCGGGTCCTCCTACGAGCAGTACTTC.